The clone carrying this TCR beta chain was counted once. Its antigen is as yet unknown. The data originate from a study of T cell responses to AZD1222 COVID-19 vaccine. Study findings and constraints: Among the donors, most were white British and more were female, and clonal diversity was possibly underestimated. Only a handful of AZD1222 recipients were seropositive at baseline. Spike-specific TCR breadth and depth rose after two AZD1222 doses.

CDR3 length: 14 amino acids. Germline-derived CDR1 and CDR2 are SGHRS and YFSETQ. V lost 4 bases to trimming and J lost 6 bases; unmatched junction nucleotides: 9. Assay used: immunoSEQ multiplex PCR; TCRdb lists only in-frame clones, some missing. The sample contains 100,000 to 150,000 clones, about nine tenths of which appear only once. The receptor's source is an adult in good health. The sample consisted of peripheral blood, taken on day 0 of AZD1222 vaccination. This rearrangement joins TRBV5-1 to TRBJ1-1; TRBD1 aligns across 7 bases. The DNA for the CDR3 is TGCGCCAGCAGCAGGGGACAGTTTGTTCCTGAAGCTTTCTTT. It yields the protein CASSRGQFVPEAFF.